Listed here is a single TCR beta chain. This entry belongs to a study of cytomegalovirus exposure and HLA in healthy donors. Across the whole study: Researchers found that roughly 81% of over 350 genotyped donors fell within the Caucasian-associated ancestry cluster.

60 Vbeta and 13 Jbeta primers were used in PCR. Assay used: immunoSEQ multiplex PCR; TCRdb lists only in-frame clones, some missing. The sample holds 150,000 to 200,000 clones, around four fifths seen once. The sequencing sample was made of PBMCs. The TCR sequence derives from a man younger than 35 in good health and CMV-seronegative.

CDR3 sequence: CASSLSGQVEAFF. The DNA for the CDR3 is TGTGCCAGCAGTTTATCTGGACAGGTTGAAGCTTTCTTT. The rearrangement uses TRBV28 and TRBJ1-1; 7 nucleotides align to TRBD1. The trim removed 1 base at V and 7 bases at J, leaving 3 bases unmatched. The CDR3 is made up of 13 amino acids. Per the germline V gene, CDR1 is MDHEN and CDR2 is SYDVKM.